These T cell receptor beta chains were read from a single sample in a study of beta chain features in type 1 diabetes. TCRdb keeps only in-frame clones here, not all; method: immunoSEQ multiplex PCR. Counted here are under 400,000 clones, approximately 14% occurring once; the ten biggest clones make up approximately 7%. The sample consisted of central memory CD4+ T cells from blood. The source is a man aged 30 to 39 in good health. Each CDR3 is given with its conserved first and last residue. A D gene is named only where the DNA matches it firmly. Where a row states a size, it is once, few, many or the class of an expanded clone; other rows omit it.

cdr3_nt: TGCGCCAGCAGCTTGTTCGGCTCCGCAACTAATGAAAAACTGTTTTTT
cdr3_aa: CASSLFGSATNEKLFF
v_call: TRBV5-1
j_call: TRBJ1-4
clone_size: few
d_call: .

cdr3_nt: TGTGCCAGCAGCTCTAGGGACAGCAACTCTGGGGCCAACGTCCTGACTTTC
cdr3_aa: CASSSRDSNSGANVLTF
v_call: TRBV11-3
j_call: TRBJ2-6
clone_size: many
d_call: TRBD1

cdr3_nt: TGTGCCAGCAGCTTACCCCTGGGACTAACTTCACAGTTCTTC
cdr3_aa: CASSLPLGLTSQFF
v_call: TRBV7-2
j_call: TRBJ2-1
clone_size: few
d_call: TRBD2

cdr3_nt: TGTGCCAGCAGAATAGCGGGGGGAAAGACCGGGGAGCTGTTTTTT
cdr3_aa: CASRIAGGKTGELFF
v_call: TRBV5-4
j_call: TRBJ2-2
clone_size: few
d_call: TRBD2

cdr3_nt: TGTGCCAGCAGTTTTCTGTGGGCTAGGGGGAAACAAGAGACCCAGTACTTC
cdr3_aa: CASSFLWARGKQETQYF
v_call: TRBV28
j_call: TRBJ2-5
clone_size: few
d_call: .

cdr3_nt: TGCGCCAGCAGCTTTGACAGGGTTGGACCCCTCTACACCTTC
cdr3_aa: CASSFDRVGPLYTF
v_call: TRBV5-1
j_call: TRBJ1-2
clone_size: .
d_call: TRBD1

cdr3_nt: TGCGCCAGCAGCCGGGGGTCCGGGGAGCTGTTTTTT
cdr3_aa: CASSRGSGELFF
v_call: TRBV4-3
j_call: TRBJ2-2
clone_size: .
d_call: .

cdr3_nt: TGTGCTAGTGGTTTATGGCTAGCGGGCACAGATACGCAGTATTTT
cdr3_aa: CASGLWLAGTDTQYF
v_call: TRBV12-5
j_call: TRBJ2-3
clone_size: .
d_call: TRBD2

cdr3_nt: TGCAGTGCTAGAAAGGATGAGCAGTTCTTC
cdr3_aa: CSARKDEQFF
v_call: TRBV20-1
j_call: TRBJ2-1
clone_size: many
d_call: .

cdr3_nt: TGCAGCGTGAGGGTGTCCGGAAACACCATATATTTT
cdr3_aa: CSVRVSGNTIYF
v_call: TRBV29-1
j_call: TRBJ1-3
clone_size: few
d_call: .

cdr3_nt: TGTGCCAGCAGTGAAGAGGACCGGGGTAACTATGGCTACACCTTC
cdr3_aa: CASSEEDRGNYGYTF
v_call: TRBV2
j_call: TRBJ1-2
clone_size: .
d_call: .

cdr3_nt: TGTGCCAGCAGCGACAAAAGGGGGGCGTCCCTGTTTTTT
cdr3_aa: CASSDKRGASLFF
v_call: TRBV2
j_call: TRBJ1-4
clone_size: .
d_call: .

cdr3_nt: TGTGCCACCAGCAGAGATCGAGCCCGCTCCTACGAGCAGTACTTC
cdr3_aa: CATSRDRARSYEQYF
v_call: TRBV15
j_call: TRBJ2-7
clone_size: .
d_call: .

cdr3_nt: TGTGCCAGCAGCCAAGTACAGGGTTTGGGGATCATCTCTGGAAACACCATATATTTT
cdr3_aa: CASSQVQGLGIISGNTIYF
v_call: TRBV7-9
j_call: TRBJ1-3
clone_size: few
d_call: .

cdr3_nt: TGTGCCAGCAGCTGGGGAAGTTCGGGAAACACCATATATTTT
cdr3_aa: CASSWGSSGNTIYF
v_call: TRBV25-1
j_call: TRBJ1-3
clone_size: .
d_call: .

cdr3_nt: TGCGCCAGCAGCCAAGAAGAGGGATTTGCATTAGAGACCCAGTACTTC
cdr3_aa: CASSQEEGFALETQYF
v_call: TRBV4-3
j_call: TRBJ2-5
clone_size: .
d_call: .

cdr3_nt: TGTGCCAGCAGTCAGGGGACTAGCAATCAGCCCCAGCATTTT
cdr3_aa: CASSQGTSNQPQHF
v_call: TRBV7-9
j_call: TRBJ1-5
clone_size: few
d_call: .

cdr3_nt: TGTGCCAGCAGCGTGAGATTCAGGGATTCACCCCTCCACTTT
cdr3_aa: CASSVRFRDSPLHF
v_call: TRBV9
j_call: TRBJ1-6
clone_size: .
d_call: .

cdr3_nt: TGTGCCAGCAGCCCGCGCAGGGGTAATGAAGCTTTCTTT
cdr3_aa: CASSPRRGNEAFF
v_call: TRBV7-9
j_call: TRBJ1-1
clone_size: few
d_call: .

cdr3_nt: TGTGCCAGCAGTCAAAAACAGGGGGTAAACACTGAAGCTTTCTTT
cdr3_aa: CASSQKQGVNTEAFF
v_call: TRBV16
j_call: TRBJ1-1
clone_size: .
d_call: TRBD1

cdr3_nt: TGTGCCAGCAGTTACTCAAACAGCTATGGCTACACCTTC
cdr3_aa: CASSYSNSYGYTF
v_call: TRBV6-6
j_call: TRBJ1-2
clone_size: .
d_call: .

cdr3_nt: TGTGCCAGCAGCTTAGAGCAGAGGTTCCCTAATGGCTACACCTTC
cdr3_aa: CASSLEQRFPNGYTF
v_call: TRBV7-9
j_call: TRBJ1-2
clone_size: .
d_call: .

cdr3_nt: TGTGCCAGCAGCGGTTTCCCCCCCTACGAGCAGTACTTC
cdr3_aa: CASSGFPPYEQYF
v_call: TRBV7-9
j_call: TRBJ2-7
clone_size: .
d_call: .

cdr3_nt: TGTGCCAGCAGTTTAGAAGTGGGCAGGGGCTACGAGCAGTACTTC
cdr3_aa: CASSLEVGRGYEQYF
v_call: TRBV27
j_call: TRBJ2-7
clone_size: few
d_call: .

cdr3_nt: TGCGCCAGCAGCCAAGCGGGGGGCCCCTACAATGAGCAGTTCTTC
cdr3_aa: CASSQAGGPYNEQFF
v_call: TRBV4-1
j_call: TRBJ2-1
clone_size: few
d_call: .